These T cell receptor beta chains were read from a single sample in a study of cytomegalovirus exposure and HLA in healthy donors. Sequencing was performed with immunoSEQ multiplex PCR; in TCRdb, only in-frame clones are kept and a portion is missing. This sample's clone table lists roughly 57,000 clones. The sequenced sample consisted of PBMCs. The receptors originated from a man younger than 35 in good health and CMV-seropositive. CDR3s include the opening cysteine and the closing phenylalanine or tryptophan. The order of the fields is J gene, V gene, D gene, CDR3 DNA, CDR3 protein. A D gene is named only where the DNA matches it firmly.

>TRBJ2-5|TRBV5-1|NA
TGCGCCAGCGGAGGGACGCCCGGGGAGACCCAGTACTTC
CASGGTPGETQYF
>TRBJ2-1|TRBV11-2|TRBD2
TGTGCCAGCAGCATTAGCGGGAGAGGCGACAATGAGCAGTTCTTC
CASSISGRGDNEQFF
>TRBJ2-5|TRBV15|TRBD2
TGTGCCACCAGCGGAATTAAGGGACTAGCGGCCAAAGAGACCCAGTACTTC
CATSGIKGLAAKETQYF
>TRBJ1-5|TRBV28|NA
TGTGCCAGCAGTTTTAGGGGAAAACAGCCCCAGCATTTT
CASSFRGKQPQHF
>TRBJ2-1|TRBV5-3|TRBD2
TGTGCCAGAAGCTTGGTCGCTAGCGGGAGCCATGAGCAGTTCTTC
CARSLVASGSHEQFF
>TRBJ2-1|TRBV2|TRBD2
TGTGCCAGCATTTTACTAGCGGGAGTTGTTGAGCAGTTCTTC
CASILLAGVVEQFF
>TRBJ2-1|TRBV10-3|NA
TGTGCCATCAGTCGGGACTCCTGGGATGAGCAGTTCTTC
CAISRDSWDEQFF
>TRBJ2-7|TRBV5-1|TRBD1
TGCGCCAGCAGCGCGGGACAGGGGGTCGGCGAGCAGTACTTC
CASSAGQGVGEQYF
>TRBJ2-7|TRBV7-9|NA
TGTGCCAGCAGCCCTCGGAGAGGTGGCTACGAGCAGTACTTC
CASSPRRGGYEQYF
>TRBJ2-7|TRBV12-2|NA
TGTGCAAGTCGCTTTGGAGTCCCTTTGACTGAGCAGTACTTC
CASRFGVPLTEQYF
>TRBJ2-5|TRBV5-1|NA
TGCGCCAGCAGCCCCCGAGGACAAGTTAGGGAGACCCAGTACTTC
CASSPRGQVRETQYF
>TRBJ2-7|TRBV5-6|NA
TGTGCCAGCAGCTTTGGTACGGGAAGTTTCGAGCAGTACTTC
CASSFGTGSFEQYF
>TRBJ2-7|TRBV30|TRBD2
TGTGCCTGGACAACCGGGACTAGCTCCTACGAGCAGTACTTC
CAWTTGTSSYEQYF
>TRBJ1-2|TRBV28|TRBD1
TGTGCCAGCAAAAACACCGGGACAGACTATGGCTACACCTTC
CASKNTGTDYGYTF
>TRBJ1-1|TRBV5-1|NA
TGCGCCAGCAGCTTGGCCAACAGGGCAGAAGAAGCTTTCTTT
CASSLANRAEEAFF
>TRBJ1-5|TRBV6-5|TRBD1
TGTGCCATCAACTCCCCGGGACAGAAGAATCAGCCCCAGCATTTT
CAINSPGQKNQPQHF
>TRBJ2-1|TRBV5-5|NA
TGTGCCAGCAGCTTGGCAGTTTACAATGAGCAGTTCTTC
CASSLAVYNEQFF
>TRBJ2-2|TRBV6-5|NA
TGTGCCAGCAGCTCGGGGATGAACACCGGGGAGCTGTTTTTT
CASSSGMNTGELFF
>TRBJ2-1|TRBV18|NA
TGTGCCAGCTCACCACGGCTCGATGAGCAGTTCTTC
CASSPRLDEQFF
>TRBJ1-2|TRBV29-1|NA
TGCAGCGTTTCCCACGGGACAAATAACTATGGCTACACCTTC
CSVSHGTNNYGYTF
>TRBJ1-6|TRBV25-1|NA
TGTGCCAGCGTTTCGTCAGGTTATAATTCACCCCTCCACTTT
CASVSSGYNSPLHF
>TRBJ1-1|TRBV5-8|TRBD1
TGTGCCAGCAGCCCCCGGACAGGGAACACTGAAGCTTTCTTT
CASSPRTGNTEAFF
>TRBJ1-1|TRBV11-2|NA
TGTGCCAGCAGCCTTAGGGGGGGCATGAAAAACACTGAAGCTTTCTTT
CASSLRGGMKNTEAFF